This T cell receptor (beta chain) stems from a study of T cells in Graves' hyperthyroidism and ophthalmopathy. Study results and limitations: Most expanded thyroid clonotypes above 0.001 also appeared in blood.

The CDR3 is 19 residues long. Germline V gene data show CDR1 as PRHDT and CDR2 as FYEKMQ (reference sequence). Germline trimming cut 6 bases from V and 7 bases from J; bases unmatched to any gene: 21. Researchers barred patients who had uncontrolled infection, other autoimmune disease, pregnancy or lactation. This clonotype occurred many times. The target antigen is unknown. Researchers took RNA transcripts and amplified the TCR beta CDR3 regions from them. RT-PCR in the first round (using the HTBI primer set) targeted the TCR CDR3. TCRdb reprocessed the multiplex PCR reads via MiXCR and lists one record per CDR3 protein. The repertoire consists of more than 250,000 distinct CDR3 sequences, with approximately 14% occurring once and the leading ten covering more than 30%.

Sequences were obtained from blood. The TCR originated in a woman in her 50s with Graves' hyperthyroidism that later progressed to Graves' ophthalmopathy. V usage is TRBV13 and J usage is TRBJ2-1; 10 nucleotides agree with TRBD2. The DNA of the CDR3 is TGTGCCAGCAGAACGACGGTATCTGGGCTAGCGGGAGTGTTTAATGAGCAGTTCTTC. Translating gives CASRTTVSGLAGVFNEQFF.